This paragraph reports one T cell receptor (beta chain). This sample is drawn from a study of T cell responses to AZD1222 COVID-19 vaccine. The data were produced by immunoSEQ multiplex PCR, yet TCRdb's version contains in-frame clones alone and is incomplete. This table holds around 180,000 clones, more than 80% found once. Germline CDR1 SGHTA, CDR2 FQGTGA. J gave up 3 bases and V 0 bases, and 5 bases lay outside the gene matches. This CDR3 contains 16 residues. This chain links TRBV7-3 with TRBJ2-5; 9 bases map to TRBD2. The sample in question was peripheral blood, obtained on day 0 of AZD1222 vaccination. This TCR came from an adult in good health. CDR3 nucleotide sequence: TGTGCCAGCAGCTTAACGGTGTTAGCGGGAGAAGAGACCCAGTACTTC. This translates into CASSLTVLAGEETQYF.